This record concerns one T cell receptor beta chain sequence. The antigen is undetermined. Combining a sample-barcoded 5' primer with a J-beta primer mix, a second PCR ran for roughly 7 to 12 cycles. Template switching added a 12-random-nucleotide identifier to every cDNA molecule. TCRdb redid the calling of the 5' RACE reads with MiXCR, one entry per CDR3 protein. Among around 2 million distinct CDR3 sequences, 39% were seen once, and the ten largest hold 23%. These data are taken from a study of blood T cells in healthy people across ages. Study findings and constraints: The study found more naive CD4+ cells and higher diversity in long-lived than aged donors.

Germline V gene sequence: CDR1 SGHTA, CDR2 FQGNSA. The CDR3 sequence is 19 residues long. After removal of 3 bases from V and 0 bases from J, the junction contained 10 bases not matched to a gene. The clonotype was recovered from a human donor in good health. Sequenced input: blood. The V gene is TRBV7-2, the J gene TRBJ2-6; 8 bases agree with TRBD2. The CDR3 region has the DNA TGTGCCAGCAGCTTGGGGCTAGCGGGTATAAGCTCTGGGGCCAACGTCCTGACTTTC. This gives the protein CASSLGLAGISSGANVLTF. The full variable domain, completed using reference TRBV7-2 and TRBJ2-6, is GAGVSQSPSNKVTEKGKDVELRCDPISGHTALYWYRQSLGQGLEFLIYFQGNSAPDKSGLPSDRFSAERTGGSVSTLTIQRTQQEDSAVYLCASSLGLAGISSGANVLTFGAGSRLTVL.